What follows is one TCR beta chain and its context. This sample was included in a study of shared clonotypes between healthy human individuals. The CDR3 covers 15 residues. CDR1 is SGHNT, CDR2 YYREEE, per germline (reference sequence). V gave up 4 bases and J gave up 3 bases; unmatched junction bases: 6. Some clones are missing from TCRdb's copy, which holds only in-frame ones; the method was immunoSEQ multiplex PCR. This table holds approximately 720,000 clones, about 92% found once. CD8 cells classed as naive were CD45RO-negative and positively selected for CCR7, excluding terminally differentiated effector memory CD45RA+ cells.

The origin of this receptor is a man between 25 and 39 years old in good health. The sample was naive CD8+ T cells sorted from blood. The chain is built from TRBV5-4 and TRBJ2-7; TRBD2 matches 11 bases. The CDR3 DNA follows: TGTGCCAGCAGCCCGGGACTAGCGGAGCACTACGAGCAGTACTTC. Translated, it gives CASSPGLAEHYEQYF.